Listed below are T cell receptor beta chains from one sample, sequenced in a study of T cell responses to AZD1222 COVID-19 vaccine. Repertoires were generated with immunoSEQ multiplex PCR, while TCRdb's copy carries only in-frame clones and drops some. The data show 95,000 to 150,000 clones, over 75% seen once. This specimen consisted of peripheral blood, obtained on day 0 of AZD1222 vaccination. The receptors here all came from an adult in good health. The CDR3 runs from the conserved cysteine through the conserved F or W. Fields, in order: D gene, V gene, clone size, J gene, CDR3 DNA, CDR3 protein. A D gene is named only where the DNA matches it firmly. Clone size, where shown, is once, few, many, or a class for clones that have expanded.

NA	TRBV28	NA	TRBJ1-3	TGTGCCAGCCTCCTAACGGGCAGGGCGGCTGGAAACACCATATATTTT	CASLLTGRAAGNTIYF
TRBD1	TRBV5-4	NA	TRBJ1-4	TGTGCCAGCAGCCCCCCCCCAGGGGGAACTAATGAAAAACTGTTTTTT	CASSPPPGGTNEKLFF
NA	TRBV28	few	TRBJ2-7	TGTGCCAGCAGTACACGGACTCATGGCTCCTACGAGCAGTACTTC	CASSTRTHGSYEQYF
NA	TRBV30	NA	TRBJ1-5	TGTGCCTTCGAACAGGGCGGCGATCAGCCCCAGCATTTT	CAFEQGGDQPQHF
NA	TRBV28	NA	TRBJ2-1	TGTGCCAGCACCGTCGACACCGATGAGCAGTTCTTC	CASTVDTDEQFF
NA	TRBV11-3	NA	TRBJ2-7	TGTGCCAGCAGCCGCCGGGGGAGGGGGGGCGAGCAGTACTTC	CASSRRGRGGEQYF
TRBD1	TRBV18	NA	TRBJ1-1	TGTGCCAGCTCCCGCGGGGGAAGGGGGCTGGGGATGAACACTGAAGCTTTCTTT	CASSRGGRGLGMNTEAFF
TRBD2	TRBV7-6	NA	TRBJ2-1	TGTGCCAGCAGCTCAGCCGGACTAGCGGGAGCAAGGGAGCAGTTCTTC	CASSSAGLAGAREQFF
NA	TRBV29-1	NA	TRBJ2-3	TGCAGCGTTGGCGAGGACCCTCGGGAGACAGATACGCAGTATTTT	CSVGEDPRETDTQYF
NA	TRBV7-2	NA	TRBJ1-4	TGTGCCAGCAGCCTAATGGGGTCGGATGAAAAACTGTTTTTT	CASSLMGSDEKLFF
NA	TRBV2	NA	TRBJ2-1	TGTGCCAGCCGCAGGGGCGCGGGCTCCTACAATGAGCAGTTCTTC	CASRRGAGSYNEQFF
TRBD2	TRBV7-2	NA	TRBJ2-3	TGTGCCAGCAGCAAACTAGCGGGGAGCACAGATACGCAGTATTTT	CASSKLAGSTDTQYF
NA	TRBV7-9	once	TRBJ2-6	TGTGCCAGCAGCTTAGCAGGGGTCTCTGGGGCCAACGTCCTGACTTTC	CASSLAGVSGANVLTF
TRBD2	TRBV5-1	NA	TRBJ2-1	TGCGCCAGCAGCTTGATATCCGGAATTAGCGGGGGTCTTTACAATGAGCAGTTCTTC	CASSLISGISGGLYNEQFF
TRBD1	TRBV13	NA	TRBJ1-4	TGTGCCAGCAGGGGACAGCGTAATAATGAAAAACTGTTTTTT	CASRGQRNNEKLFF
NA	TRBV12-3/TRBV12-4	NA	TRBJ1-1	TGTGCCAATTCACGGGGGGTCGACACTGAAGCTTTCTTT	CANSRGVDTEAFF
NA	TRBV3-1/TRBV3-2	NA	TRBJ2-7	TGTGCCAGCAGCCAAGAAGGTGCGTACCAGCAGTACTTC	CASSQEGAYQQYF
NA	TRBV12-3/TRBV12-4	NA	TRBJ2-7	TGTGCCAGCAGGTCAGGGAGCTCCTACGAGCAGTACTTC	CASRSGSSYEQYF
NA	TRBV18	NA	TRBJ2-1	TGTGCCAGCTCACCTAGGATTTCCAATGAGCAGTTCTTC	CASSPRISNEQFF
NA	TRBV18	NA	TRBJ2-3	TGTGCCAGCTCACCCTGGGAACTAGCCCCATCTAGCACAGATACGCAGTATTTT	CASSPWELAPSSTDTQYF
TRBD1	TRBV19	NA	TRBJ2-7	TGTGCCAGTAGTGGGGCCGGGACAGGGTCCTACGAGCAGTACTTC	CASSGAGTGSYEQYF
NA	TRBV2	once	TRBJ1-5	TGTGCCAGCAGTGGGGATAGCAATCAGCCCCAGCATTTT	CASSGDSNQPQHF
TRBD1	TRBV7-9	NA	TRBJ1-2	TGTGCCAGCAGCTTCGACAGGGGAGAAGGCTACACCTTC	CASSFDRGEGYTF
TRBD1	TRBV30	few	TRBJ1-2	TGTGCCTGGACGAACCGGGACAGGGGAACTATAGGGCGTGGCTACACCTTC	CAWTNRDRGTIGRGYTF
NA	TRBV5-1	NA	TRBJ2-7	TGCGCCAGCAGCTCGAGCGCAGGGACCTACGAGCAGTACTTC	CASSSSAGTYEQYF